What follows is one TCR beta chain and its context. Its antigen is unknown. Germline CDR1 SGHAT, CDR2 FQNNGV. The CDR3 is 14 amino acids. Germline trimming cut 2 bases from V and 10 bases from J; bases unmatched to any gene: 7. A CD45RA-negative memory subset and a CD45RA+ naive subset were separated from the CD4+ cells. This record comes from a study of shared clonotypes between healthy human individuals. The study's findings and limits: What limited the represented genetic and exposure-history diversity was the small number of donors.

The assay ran at deep level. Produced via immunoSEQ multiplex PCR; TCRdb's table is partial and in-frame only. The sample consists of 740,000 or so clones, more than 70% of them appearing once. The chain is built from TRBV11-2 and TRBJ2-1; TRBD2 aligns across 8 bases. This TCR was sampled from a woman aged 25 to 45 in good health. Sequencing was carried out using memory CD4+ T cells sorted from blood. Specified subset: CD45RA-negative fraction. CDR3 sequence reads: CASSLPREGREQFF. The CDR3 nucleotides read TGTGCCAGCAGCTTACCCCGGGAGGGCCGGGAGCAGTTCTTC.